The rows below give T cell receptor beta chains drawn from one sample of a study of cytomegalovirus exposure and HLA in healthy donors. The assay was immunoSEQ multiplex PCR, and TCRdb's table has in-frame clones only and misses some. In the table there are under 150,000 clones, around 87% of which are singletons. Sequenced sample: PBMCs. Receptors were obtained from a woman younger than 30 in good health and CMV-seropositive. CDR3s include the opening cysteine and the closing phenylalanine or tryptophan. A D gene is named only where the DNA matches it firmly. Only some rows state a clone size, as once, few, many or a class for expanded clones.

CASSPRDRGHNEQYF	TGTGCCAGCAGTCCGCGGGACAGGGGGCATAACGAGCAGTACTTC	.	TRBJ2-7	TRBV6-5	TRBD1	15
CASRALAGSDTGELFF	TGTGCCAGCAGGGCATTAGCGGGGTCGGACACCGGGGAGCTGTTTTTT	.	TRBJ2-2	TRBV7-9	TRBD2	16
CASSPGTSVLTQETQYF	TGTGCCAGCAGCCCGGGGACTAGCGTTCTCACTCAAGAGACCCAGTACTTC	few	TRBJ2-5	TRBV7-9	TRBD2	17
CASSLGDRGRAPLHF	TGCGCCAGCAGCTTGGGGGACAGGGGGCGGGCACCCCTCCACTTT	.	TRBJ1-6	TRBV5-1	TRBD1	15
CASSDIGSGAETQYF	TGTGCCAGCAGTGATATTGGTAGCGGGGCCGAGACCCAGTACTTC	.	TRBJ2-5	TRBV2	TRBD2	15
CASSLRPGTGPEFNYGYTF	TGTGCCAGCAGTCTCCGCCCCGGGACAGGGCCTGAATTTAACTATGGCTACACCTTC	.	TRBJ1-2	TRBV28	TRBD1	19
CASSGTERGTYGYTF	TGTGCCAGCAGCGGGACAGAGAGGGGTACCTATGGCTACACCTTC	.	TRBJ1-2	TRBV6-5	TRBD1	15
CAWASGTGAYNEQFF	TGTGCCTGGGCATCCGGGACAGGAGCTTACAATGAGCAGTTCTTC	.	TRBJ2-1	TRBV30	TRBD1	15
CASSSGVNGNTIYF	TGTGCCAGCAGTTCAGGCGTAAATGGAAACACCATATATTTT	.	TRBJ1-3	TRBV6-5	.	14
CASSFAGISDGYTF	TGTGCCAGCAGCTTCGCCGGGATCTCTGATGGCTACACCTTC	.	TRBJ1-2	TRBV11-3	.	14
CASIPIGAVGYNEQFF	TGTGCCAGCATCCCAATTGGGGCAGTGGGCTACAATGAGCAGTTCTTC	.	TRBJ2-1	TRBV7-8	.	16
CASSHSGVGSYNEQFF	TGTGCCAGCAGCCATTCCGGGGTGGGCTCCTACAATGAGCAGTTCTTC	.	TRBJ2-1	TRBV14	.	16
CASSQDRSGNTIYF	TGCGCCAGCAGCCAAGACCGCTCTGGAAACACCATATATTTT	.	TRBJ1-3	TRBV4-1	.	14
CASSSGSLNQPQHF	TGTGCCAGCAGCTCCGGGTCTCTCAATCAGCCCCAGCATTTT	.	TRBJ1-5	TRBV7-9	.	14
CASSLAGQSSGANVLTF	TGCGCCAGCAGCTTGGCGGGACAGAGCTCTGGGGCCAACGTCCTGACTTTC	.	TRBJ2-6	TRBV5-1	TRBD1	17
CASSQGGWTRGTDTQYF	TGTGCCAGCAGCCAAGGGGGCTGGACTAGGGGCACAGATACGCAGTATTTT	.	TRBJ2-3	TRBV4-2	TRBD2	17
CASSLRGGPDEQYF	TGTGCCAGCAGCCTAAGGGGCGGTCCGGACGAGCAGTACTTC	.	TRBJ2-7	TRBV14	.	14
CASSPNTGPGNTIYF	TGTGCCAGCTCACCGAACACAGGGCCCGGAAACACCATATATTTT	.	TRBJ1-3	TRBV18	.	15
CATSRVARRVAFF	TGTGCCACCAGCAGAGTCGCGAGGCGGGTGGCTTTCTTT	.	TRBJ1-1	TRBV15	.	13
CASSEPGTSGSSYNEQFF	TGCGCCAGCAGTGAGCCGGGGACTAGCGGGAGCTCCTACAATGAGCAGTTCTTC	.	TRBJ2-1	TRBV10-1	TRBD2	18
CASSERKGQGDEQFF	TGTGCCAGCAGTGAAAGAAAGGGACAGGGGGATGAGCAGTTCTTC	.	TRBJ2-1	TRBV6-1	TRBD1	15
CASSEDRGYGYTF	TGTGCCAGCAGTGAGGACAGGGGCTATGGCTACACCTTC	few	TRBJ1-2	TRBV2	TRBD1	13
CASSLTSIPYEQYF	TGTGCCAGCAGCCTGACTAGTATACCCTACGAGCAGTACTTC	few	TRBJ2-7	TRBV7-2	.	14
CASSLPGTGQVYGYTF	TGTGCCAGCAGTTTGCCCGGGACAGGGCAGGTCTATGGCTACACCTTC	.	TRBJ1-2	TRBV28	TRBD1	16
CASSLEGQIYEQYF	TGTGCCAGCAGCTTAGAGGGACAGATTTACGAGCAGTACTTC	.	TRBJ2-7	TRBV7-6	TRBD1	14
CASRRLAGGVEQYF	TGTGCCAGCAGGAGACTAGCGGGAGGAGTCGAGCAGTACTTC	.	TRBJ2-7	TRBV2	TRBD2	14
CSVVTSGLSSYNEQFF	TGCAGTGTTGTAACTAGCGGGTTAAGCTCCTACAATGAGCAGTTCTTC	.	TRBJ2-1	TRBV29-1	TRBD2	16
CASSLAPPGGGSPLHF	TGTGCCAGCAGCTTAGCCCCACCAGGGGGTGGTTCACCCCTCCACTTT	.	TRBJ1-6	TRBV7-6	TRBD1	16
CASSPRGAWEAETQYF	TGTGCCAGCTCACCACGTGGGGCCTGGGAGGCGGAGACCCAGTACTTC	.	TRBJ2-5	TRBV18	.	16
CASRRQGGYGYTF	TGTGCCAGCAGACGACAGGGTGGCTATGGCTACACCTTC	.	TRBJ1-2	TRBV13	TRBD1	13
CASSPDLTGGHGYTF	TGTGCCAGCTCACCAGATTTGACAGGGGGCCATGGCTACACCTTC	once	TRBJ1-2	TRBV18	TRBD1	15
CASSTWTSGDEQYF	TGTGCCAGTAGTACATGGACTAGCGGGGACGAGCAGTACTTC	.	TRBJ2-7	TRBV19	TRBD2	14
CASSAGFSYEQYF	TGCGCCAGCAGTGCCGGGTTCTCCTACGAGCAGTACTTC	once	TRBJ2-7	TRBV10-1	.	13
CASSMSRTGTKNIQYF	TGTGCCAGTAGTATGTCACGGACGGGGACCAAAAACATTCAGTACTTC	.	TRBJ2-4	TRBV19	.	16
CASSLDVRANYGYTF	TGTGCCAGCAGCTTAGATGTCAGGGCTAACTATGGCTACACCTTC	.	TRBJ1-2	TRBV7-9	.	15
CASSPPGMGAYGYTF	TGTGCCAGCAGTCCGCCGGGTATGGGGGCATATGGCTACACCTTC	.	TRBJ1-2	TRBV27	.	15
CASSLVPGQQNTEAFF	TGTGCCAGCAGCTTAGTCCCGGGACAGCAGAACACTGAAGCTTTCTTT	.	TRBJ1-1	TRBV7-2	TRBD1	16
CASSSQANEKLFF	TGTGCCAGTAGCTCGCAGGCTAATGAAAAACTGTTTTTT	.	TRBJ1-4	TRBV19	.	13